The 14 T cell receptor beta chains below come from one sample, sequenced in a study of blood T cell repertoires in COVID-19. The data were produced by immunoSEQ multiplex PCR, yet TCRdb's version contains in-frame clones alone and is incomplete. The sample lists about 200,000 clones, roughly 86% occurring once. The sample consisted of peripheral blood. These receptors all stem from a man aged 60 to 69 with acute or convalescent COVID-19.

The genes are TRBV7-9 and TRBJ1-6, with 7 nucleotides matching TRBD1. CDR3 length: 15 residues. From germline, CDR1 is SEHNR and CDR2 FQNEAQ (reference sequence). Trimming at V came to 2 bases and at J to 9 bases, leaving 7 bases not matched to a gene. This CDR3 is CASSLLQGLSSPLHF. CDR3 coding DNA: TGTGCCAGCAGCTTATTACAGGGGCTAAGTTCACCCCTCCACTTT.

The chain carries TRBV9 and TRBJ2-7; D uncertain. This CDR3 contains 12 residues. Between the trimmed V and J ends, which lost 4 bases and 3 bases, there was a span of 8 bases. CDR1 is SGDLS and CDR2 is YYNGEE in the germline V gene. In nucleotides, the CDR3 is TGTGCCAGCAGCCGTGACAACTACGAGCAGTACTTC. Protein product: CASSRDNYEQYF.

The rearrangement links TRBV30 to TRBJ1-5; D unresolved. This CDR3 comprises 12 residues. Looked up from germline, CDR1 is GTSNPN and CDR2 is SVGIG (reference sequence). Deletions cut 2 bases from V and 3 bases from J, with 5 bases between. The CDR3 bases are TGTGCCTGGAGTCCGTCCAATCAGCCCCAGCATTTT. This gives the protein CAWSPSNQPQHF.

V usage is TRBV19 and J usage is TRBJ1-2; no firm D call. V dropped 0 bases and J dropped 2 bases, with 7 bases sitting between them. The CDR3 loop spans 14 amino acids. CDR1 and CDR2 from the germline V gene are LNHDA and SQIVND (reference sequence). CDR3 sequence (DNA): TGTGCCAGTAGTATAGAACCGAGGAACTATGGCTACACCTTC. This translates into CASSIEPRNYGYTF.

This rearrangement joins TRBV2 to TRBJ2-2, with TRBD1 matching 7 bases. After removal of 7 bases from V and 3 bases from J, the junction contained 2 bases not matched to a gene. Germline V gene sequence: CDR1 SNHLY, CDR2 FYNNEI. CDR3 size: 13 residues. The DNA for the CDR3 is TGTGCCAGCAAAGGGGGCGACACCGGGGAGCTGTTTTTT. Protein product: CASKGGDTGELFF.

The gene calls are TRBV20-1 and TRBJ2-3; D may be TRBD2 (6 bases). V lost 3 bases and J 4 bases, leaving 11 bases between the germline ends. Per germline, CDR1 DFQATT and CDR2 SNEGSKA (reference sequence). The CDR3 sequence is 13 residues long. In DNA, the CDR3 is TGCAGTGCTAGTAGGTGGAGGGCAGATACGCAGTATTTT. It specifies CSASRWRADTQYF.

This clone has at least ten counts. The rearrangement links TRBV19 to TRBJ2-7, with D perhaps TRBD1 (6 bases). This CDR3 spans 14 amino acids. From germline, CDR1 is LNHDA and CDR2 SQIVND (reference sequence). V shed 5 bases and J shed 5 bases, with 16 bases lying between them. The CDR3 nucleotides read TGTGCCAGTAGTCCCCCAGGGGTGGGACACGAGCAGTACTTC. Its translation: CASSPPGVGHEQYF.

The rearrangement links TRBV15 to TRBJ2-3; D is perhaps TRBD2 (5 bases). The CDR3 runs to 14 residues. Germline V CDR1 and CDR2: LNHNV, YYDKDF (reference sequence). With 9 bases removed from V and 0 bases from J, the gap between germline ends came to 13 bases. The chain's CDR3 is CATEAGSSTDTQYF. The CDR3, as DNA: TGTGCCACGGAGGCAGGCAGTAGCACAGATACGCAGTATTTT.

The V call is TRBV7-8, the J call TRBJ2-7; D perhaps matches TRBD1 (6 bases). This CDR3 has 16 amino acids. Germline V gives CDR1 SGHVS, CDR2 FQNEAQ. Deletions cut 4 bases from V and 5 bases from J, with 21 bases between. The DNA for the CDR3 is TGTGCCAGCAGCTGGGGGACAACCCCCCTTACAAACGAGCAGTACTTC. As protein: CASSWGTTPLTNEQYF.

The rearrangement links TRBV7-2 to TRBJ2-5, with no clear D. There are 14 residues in the CDR3. Trimming stripped 1 base from V and 2 bases from J, with 8 bases between. Germline-derived CDR1 and CDR2 are SGHTA and FQGNSA. The CDR3: CASSLGGRQETQYF. The CDR3 DNA reads TGTGCCAGCAGCTTAGGTGGTAGACAAGAGACCCAGTACTTC.

J is TRBJ2-5 and V is TRBV5-6, with 7 bases lining up with TRBD2. Per germline, CDR1 SGHDT and CDR2 YYEEEE. The CDR3 sequence is 12 residues long. After removal of 5 bases from V and 3 bases from J, the junction contained 1 base not matched to a gene. The chain's CDR3 is CASRRGEETQYF. DNA for the CDR3: TGTGCCAGCAGACGGGGGGAAGAGACCCAGTACTTC.

The gene calls are TRBV5-8 and TRBJ1-4; tentatively, D is TRBD1 (6 bases). The CDR3 length is 17 residues. V was pared by 4 bases and J by 4 bases, with 20 bases between. Germline V gene lookup returns CDR1 SGHTS and CDR2 YDEGEE. CDR3 amino acids: CASSPTEWGRVNEKLFF. The CDR3, as DNA: TGTGCCAGCAGCCCGACGGAGTGGGGGCGCGTTAATGAAAAACTGTTTTTT.

The chain carries TRBV12-5 and TRBJ1-1; TRBD1 matches 9 bases. This CDR3 comprises 16 residues. Germline loops: CDR1 LGHNT, CDR2 FRNRAP. Trimming at V came to 2 bases and at J to 4 bases, leaving 8 bases not matched to a gene. The chain's CDR3 is CASGLPTGGWGTEAFF. CDR3 in DNA: TGTGCTAGTGGTTTGCCCACAGGGGGCTGGGGCACTGAAGCTTTCTTT.

The V call is TRBV12-5, the J call TRBJ2-5; 7 bases agree with TRBD1. J lost 5 bases, V lost 9 bases, and 15 bases had no gene match. The CDR3 covers 15 residues. Germline V gene sequence: CDR1 LGHNT, CDR2 FRNRAP. CDR3 sequence: CASASGETGLETQYF. Here the CDR3 DNA reads TGTGCTAGCGCTAGTGGGGAGACAGGGCTGGAGACCCAGTACTTC.